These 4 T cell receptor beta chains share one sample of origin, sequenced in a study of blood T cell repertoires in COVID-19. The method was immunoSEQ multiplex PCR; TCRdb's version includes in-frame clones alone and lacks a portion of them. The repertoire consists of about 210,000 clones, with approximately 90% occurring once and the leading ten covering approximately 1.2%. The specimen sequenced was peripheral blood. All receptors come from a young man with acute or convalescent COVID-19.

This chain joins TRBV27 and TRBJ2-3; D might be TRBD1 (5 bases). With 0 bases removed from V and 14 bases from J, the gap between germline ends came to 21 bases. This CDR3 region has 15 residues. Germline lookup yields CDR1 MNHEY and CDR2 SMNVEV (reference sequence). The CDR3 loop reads CASSLSISAAWTWYF. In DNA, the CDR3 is TGTGCCAGCAGTTTATCGATATCGGCGGCATGGACATGGTATTTT.

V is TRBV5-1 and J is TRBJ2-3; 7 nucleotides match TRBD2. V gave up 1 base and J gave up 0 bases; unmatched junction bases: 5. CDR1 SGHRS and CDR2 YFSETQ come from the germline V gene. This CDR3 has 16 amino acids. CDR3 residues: CASSLLASGSTDTQYF. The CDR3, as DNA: TGCGCCAGCAGCTTGCTGGCTAGCGGTAGCACAGATACGCAGTATTTT. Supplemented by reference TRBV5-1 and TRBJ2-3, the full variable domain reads KAGVTQTPRYLIKTRGQQVTLSCSPISGHRSVSWYQQTPGQGLQFLFEYFSETQRNKGNFPGRFSGRQFSNSRSEMNVSTLELGDSALYLCASSLLASGSTDTQYFGPGTRLTVL.

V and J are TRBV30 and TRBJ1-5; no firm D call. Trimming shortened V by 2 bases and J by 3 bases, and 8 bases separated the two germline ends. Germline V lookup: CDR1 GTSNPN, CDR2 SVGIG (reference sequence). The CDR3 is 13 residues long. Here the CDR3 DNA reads TGTGCCTGGAGTAGTGGACTCAATCAGCCCCAGCATTTT. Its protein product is CAWSSGLNQPQHF.

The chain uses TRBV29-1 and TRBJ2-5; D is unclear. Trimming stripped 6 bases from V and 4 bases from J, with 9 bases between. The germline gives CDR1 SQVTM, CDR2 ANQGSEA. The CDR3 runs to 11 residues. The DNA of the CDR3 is TGCAGCGTATTACCGGGAGAGACCCAGTACTTC. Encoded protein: CSVLPGETQYF.